This is a list of T cell receptor beta chains from one sample in a study of blood T cells in healthy people across ages. One entry per CDR3 protein results from TCRdb running MiXCR on the 5' RACE reads. Of about 640,000 distinct CDR3 sequences in the sample, approximately 59% are singletons; the top ten hold roughly 34%. Sequencing was performed on blood. The receptors were sampled from a man aged 55 to 70 in good health. Both conserved end residues are part of each CDR3. The D gene is left open where the match is weak. Clone size is shown for a subset of rows, as once, few, many or a class of expanded clone.

>.|TRBV12-3/TRBV12-4|TRBJ1-1|.
CASSRVVGTEAFF
TGTGCCAGCAGTAGGGTTGTGGGCACTGAAGCTTTCTTT
>TRBD1|TRBV28|TRBJ2-5|once
CASSPGGWSYGQYF
TGTGCCAGCAGTCCAGGGGGCTGGTCCTACGGGCAGTACTTC
>.|TRBV9|TRBJ2-1|.
CASSVVGGPFNEQFF
TGTGCCAGCAGCGTAGTGGGGGGGCCGTTTAATGAGCAGTTCTTC
>.|TRBV6-2/TRBV6-3|TRBJ2-7|.
CASSYRAYEQYF
TGTGCCAGCAGTTACCGAGCCTACGAGCAGTACTTC
>TRBD2|TRBV28|TRBJ2-3|.
CASSSPGLAPDTQYF
TGTGCCAGCAGTTCTCCGGGACTAGCTCCAGATACGCAGTATTTT
>TRBD2|TRBV3-1|TRBJ2-5|.
CASSQDPRGGRETQYF
TGTGCCAGCAGCCAAGATCCCCGGGGGGGCCGGGAGACCCAGTACTTC
>TRBD1|TRBV18|TRBJ2-7|.
CASSFDRGNSYEQYF
TGTGCCAGCTCCTTCGACAGGGGGAACTCCTACGAGCAGTACTTC
>TRBD1|TRBV29-1|TRBJ2-1|few
CSVGTGAYNEQFF
TGCAGCGTAGGGACAGGGGCGTACAATGAGCAGTTCTTC
>TRBD2|TRBV12-3/TRBV12-4|TRBJ2-1|.
CASSPQAGGLGNEQFF
TGTGCCAGCAGTCCCCAGGCGGGGGGGCTAGGTAATGAGCAGTTCTTC
>.|TRBV7-9|TRBJ1-2|.
CASSLGGGFSYGYTF
TGTGCCAGCAGCTTAGGGGGGGGCTTTTCCTATGGCTACACCTTC
>.|TRBV5-1|TRBJ2-5|.
CASSPGSYQETQYF
TGCGCCAGCAGCCCCGGGTCTTACCAAGAGACCCAGTACTTC
>TRBD1|TRBV5-1|TRBJ2-6|.
CASSSHRGPSGANVLTF
TGCGCCAGCAGCTCTCACAGGGGGCCCTCTGGGGCCAACGTCCTGACTTTC
>TRBD1|TRBV12-3/TRBV12-4|TRBJ1-6|once
CASRGGQGGNSPLHF
TGTGCCAGCAGGGGAGGACAGGGAGGTAATTCACCCCTCCACTTT
>TRBD1|TRBV7-2|TRBJ1-2|.
CASSSQSTGGGYTF
TGTGCCAGCAGCTCGCAATCAACAGGGGGGGGCTACACCTTC
>TRBD1|TRBV7-9|TRBJ2-7|.
CASSFSAGGYEQYF
TGTGCCAGCAGCTTTTCCGCAGGGGGTTACGAGCAGTACTTC
>TRBD2|TRBV20-1|TRBJ2-2|once
CSARTSGVNTGELFF
TGCAGTGCTAGGACTAGCGGGGTTAACACCGGGGAGCTGTTTTTT
>.|TRBV5-1|TRBJ2-7|few
CASSLQPQGTYEQYF
TGCGCCAGCAGCCTCCAACCACAGGGTACCTACGAGCAGTACTTC
>TRBD2|TRBV7-9|TRBJ2-5|few
CASNLGLAGEQYF
TGTGCCAGTAACCTCGGACTAGCTGGGGAGCAGTACTTC
>.|TRBV29-1|TRBJ2-6|few
CSVARGSTGANVLTF
TGCAGCGTTGCCCGGGGATCAACTGGGGCCAACGTCCTGACTTTC
>.|TRBV20-1|TRBJ2-5|few
CSASAPRGRQETQYF
TGCAGTGCTAGTGCTCCCCGGGGCAGACAAGAGACCCAGTACTTC
>TRBD2|TRBV20-1|TRBJ2-7|few
CSARGLAGVEQYF
TGCAGTGCTAGGGGACTAGCGGGGGTCGAGCAGTACTTC
>.|TRBV20-1|TRBJ2-7|many
CSAAKGTTPPEQYF
TGCAGTGCTGCGAAGGGGACCACACCCCCCGAGCAGTACTTC
>TRBD1|TRBV6-5|TRBJ2-7|.
CASSTGDRCEQYF
TGTGCCAGCAGTACCGGGGACAGGTGCGAGCAGTACTTC
>TRBD1|TRBV5-1|TRBJ2-5|.
CASRQGQGLSHGETQYF
TGCGCCAGCAGACAGGGACAGGGGCTATCCCACGGTGAGACCCAGTACTTC
>.|TRBV28|TRBJ1-2|.
CASRRRTGYGYTF
TGTGCCAGCAGGCGTAGGACCGGCTATGGCTACACCTTC
>.|TRBV4-1|TRBJ1-1|.
CASSQDFRPGRAFF
TGCGCCAGCAGCCAAGATTTCCGGCCTGGGAGAGCTTTCTTT
>.|TRBV7-2|TRBJ1-5|.
CASSSEVGAVNQPQHF
TGTGCCAGCAGCTCCGAAGTAGGAGCGGTCAATCAGCCCCAGCATTTT
>.|TRBV2|TRBJ2-3|.
CATGRLIGTQYF
TGTGCCACCGGACGGCTAATTGGTACGCAGTATTTT
>.|TRBV20-1|TRBJ1-1|.
CSATWDGANTEAFF
TGCAGCGCTACTTGGGACGGCGCGAACACTGAAGCTTTCTTT
>TRBD1|TRBV10-3|TRBJ1-5|.
CAISEFLRQGAGQPQHF
TGTGCCATCAGTGAGTTCTTACGACAGGGGGCTGGTCAGCCCCAGCATTTT
>.|TRBV6-6|TRBJ2-7|.
CASRHGTGEQYF
TGTGCCAGCCGACACGGGACGGGCGAGCAGTACTTC
>.|TRBV29-1|TRBJ2-7|.
CSVGDHLRSYNEQYF
TGCAGCGTGGGGGACCATCTTAGGTCCTACAATGAGCAGTACTTC
>.|TRBV11-2|TRBJ2-5|.
CASSLVSWRETQYF
TGTGCCAGCAGCTTAGTTTCCTGGCGGGAGACCCAGTACTTC
>.|TRBV29-1|TRBJ1-2|.
CGVEDVSRGYTF
TGCGGCGTTGAAGATGTGAGTCGCGGCTACACCTTC
>.|TRBV29-1|TRBJ2-2|.
CSARPHGELFF
TGCAGCGCCAGACCACACGGGGAGCTGTTTTTT
>.|TRBV10-3|TRBJ1-2|.
CAISADSSYGYTF
TGTGCCATCAGTGCGGACAGTTCATATGGCTACACCTTC
>TRBD2|TRBV19|TRBJ2-3|.
CASSPQRGGGTQYF
TGTGCCAGTAGTCCACAAAGGGGCGGGGGGACGCAGTATTTT
>.|TRBV27|TRBJ1-2|few
CASSPGTIPYGYTF
TGTGCCAGCAGTCCCGGGACAATCCCATATGGCTACACCTTC
>TRBD2|TRBV28|TRBJ2-1|.
CASTTSGAANEQFF
TGTGCCAGCACGACTAGCGGGGCCGCCAATGAGCAGTTCTTC
>.|TRBV27|TRBJ1-4|.
CASSLRSPREKLFF
TGTGCCAGCAGTTTACGGTCGCCCCGAGAAAAACTGTTTTTT
>.|TRBV29-1|TRBJ2-2|.
CSVGGDGELFF
TGCAGCGTCGGGGGAGACGGGGAGCTGTTTTTT
>TRBD1|TRBV6-5|TRBJ1-2|few
CASSDRANYGYTF
TGTGCCAGCAGTGACAGGGCTAACTATGGCTACACCTTC
>TRBD1|TRBV20-1|TRBJ2-5|.
CSANDRGKETQYF
TGCAGTGCAAATGACAGGGGGAAAGAGACCCAGTACTTC
>.|TRBV2|TRBJ1-2|few
CASSVRQTNYGYTF
TGTGCCAGCAGTGTACGGCAGACTAACTATGGCTACACCTTC
>TRBD2|TRBV5-1|TRBJ2-4|.
CASSADSGLAELAKNIQYF
TGCGCCAGCAGCGCTGACTCGGGACTAGCGGAACTAGCCAAAAACATTCAGTACTTC
>.|TRBV6-6|TRBJ2-4|once
CASSYHSENIQYF
TGTGCCAGCAGTTACCACAGCGAAAACATTCAGTACTTC